This T cell receptor (beta chain) comes out of a study of a mutant IDH1 vaccine in newly diagnosed glioma. For the study at large: Either 4-6 weeks after radiotherapy alone or alongside temozolomide, vaccination was begun. Sex distribution of treated patients was about 62% male and roughly 40% female; mean age was about 40 years. Former treatment meant radiotherapy, temozolomide, or both; the majority had gotten both.

Trimming took off 3 bases at V and 4 bases at J, with 9 bases between the two ends. The V gene's germline CDR1 is MGHRA and CDR2 YSYEKL. The CDR3 has 13 amino acids. Here immunoSEQ multiplex PCR was the method, and the copy in TCRdb shows in-frame clones only, minus some. The sample lists around 65,000 clones; about four fifths were seen once. The sample's time point: week 11, during vaccination. Each dose delivered 300 ug of mutant IDH1 20-mer peptide subcutaneously with imiquimod. Donor tumors were new WHO grade 3 or 4 IDH1-mutant, ATRX-lost astrocytomas. Note on this clone: Its cognate antigen is unknown.

Material: PBMCs, obtained from a glioma patient whose treatment included an IDH1 peptide vaccine. The receptor was isolated from a man aged 50 or older with glioma. The chain recombines TRBV4-1 with TRBJ1-1; D not resolved. CDR3 sequence: CASSHPPFTEAFF. For the CDR3, the DNA is TGCGCCAGCAGCCACCCCCCGTTCACTGAAGCTTTCTTT.